One sample yielded the 12 T cell receptor beta chains listed below, sequenced in a study of human T cells and chemical hapten exposure. TCRdb reanalysed the RACE reads using MiXCR and keeps one entry per CDR3 protein. The sample carries some 90,000 distinct CDR3 sequences, about 8.8% recorded once. This sample's time point: healthy volunteer bleed at 2 weeks. From whole blood left unfractionated, total RNA was extracted. The sequencing input was whole blood. Receptors were obtained from a female donor in good health. Some clones in this sample may be carry-over from other donors' samples.

This chain links TRBV11-2 with TRBJ2-5; 7 bases agree with TRBD2. The CDR3 covers 13 residues. Germline V gives CDR1 SGHAT, CDR2 FQNNGV. V gave up 8 bases and J gave up 2 bases; unmatched junction bases: 5. CDR3 DNA: TGTGCCAGCTCCGGGACTACTCAAGAGACCCAGTACTTC. It encodes CASSGTTQETQYF.

The chain uses TRBV4-2 and TRBJ2-3, with 8 bases fitting TRBD2. J lost 6 bases, V lost 3 bases, and 8 bases had no gene match. The germline gives CDR1 LGHNA, CDR2 YNFKEQ. The CDR3 loop spans 15 amino acids. CDR3 protein: CASSQREAAADTQYF. The CDR3 nucleotides read TGTGCCAGCAGCCAGCGGGAGGCCGCAGCCGATACGCAGTATTTT.

This clonotype was counted between two and nine times. V is TRBV20-1 and J is TRBJ1-1, with D possibly matching TRBD1 (5 bases). CDR1 and CDR2 from the germline V gene are DFQATT and SNEGSKA (reference sequence). The CDR3 consists of 12 residues. Trimming took 6 bases from V and 6 from J, leaving 14 bases between them. CDR3 region: CSAGPDGPEAFF. The DNA of the CDR3 is TGCAGTGCGGGGCCTGACGGGCCTGAAGCTTTCTTT.

This clonotype showed up just a few times. The chain combines TRBV11-2 with TRBJ2-3; 10 bases line up with TRBD1. Trimming removed 5 bases from V and 0 bases from J; junction bases left unmatched: 5. The length of the CDR3 is 16 residues. Germline V gene sequence: CDR1 SGHAT, CDR2 FQNNGV. The CDR3 loop is CASSPGQGDSTDTQYF. In DNA form, the CDR3 reads TGTGCCAGCAGCCCCGGACAGGGGGATAGCACAGATACGCAGTATTTT.

This clonotype has a count of ten or more. This chain connects TRBV6-5 to TRBJ1-1, with no clear D. The CDR3 extends over 14 amino acids. Trimming took off 7 bases at V and 0 bases at J, with 12 bases between the two ends. Germline V gene lookup returns CDR1 MNHEY and CDR2 SVGAGI. The CDR3 bases are TGTGCCAGCAATACACGTCTAATGAACACTGAAGCTTTCTTT. This sequence encodes CASNTRLMNTEAFF.

This clonotype was recorded many times. This rearrangement joins TRBV12-3 or TRBV12-4 to TRBJ2-3; D unresolved. This CDR3 region has 14 residues. The germline V and J ends were trimmed by 5 bases and 0 bases, with 9 bases remaining between them. The CDR3 loop is CASSATASTDTQYF. In DNA, the CDR3 is TGTGCCAGCAGTGCGACGGCTAGCACAGATACGCAGTATTTT.

This clonotype has only a few counts. The chain has TRBV5-5 and TRBJ2-3, with D hard to call. Trimming left V 1 base short and J 8 bases short, with 14 bases between. Germline V lookup: CDR1 SGHKS, CDR2 YYEKEE (reference sequence). The CDR3 consists of 14 residues. The CDR3 sequence: CASSLMVGQITQYF. The CDR3, as DNA: TGTGCCAGCAGCTTGATGGTCGGGCAGATTACGCAGTATTTT.

This clonotype was observed a handful of times. This chain links TRBV29-1 with TRBJ1-2; no definite D call. V lost 4 bases and J lost 0, with 9 bases in between. The CDR3 extends over 13 amino acids. Germline CDR1 SQVTM, CDR2 ANQGSEA. The CDR3 sequence: CSVGSTANYGYTF. For the CDR3, the DNA is TGCAGCGTTGGTAGTACAGCTAACTATGGCTACACCTTC.

This clonotype occurred a few times. This chain links TRBV30 with TRBJ1-3; D possibly corresponds to TRBD1 (5 bases). This CDR3 region has 17 residues. Trimming stripped 4 bases from V and 0 bases from J, with 19 bases between. Germline CDR1 reads GTSNPN; CDR2 reads SVGIG (reference sequence). The CDR3 DNA sequence: TGTGCCTGGACTCCCCTGGGGCAGACGAGCTCTGGAAACACCATATATTTT. Translated, it gives CAWTPLGQTSSGNTIYF.

V gene TRBV20-1 combines with J gene TRBJ2-7; no clear D gene. The CDR3 sequence is 13 residues long. The germline V and J ends were trimmed by 3 bases and 5 bases, with 14 bases remaining between them. In germline, CDR1 is DFQATT, CDR2 SNEGSKA (reference sequence). The DNA for the CDR3 is TGCAGTGCTAGTCTACCTGCTTTAGACGAGCAGTACTTC. Residues: CSASLPALDEQYF.

The sample holds many counts of this clonotype. CDR3 loop: CASSYLTPAGEQYF. CDR3 DNA: TGTGCCAGCAGTTACTTAACCCCGGCGGGAGAGCAGTACTTC. V and J are TRBV6-2 or TRBV6-3 and TRBJ2-7; perhaps TRBD2 as D (6 bases). CDR1 and CDR2 (germline): MNHEY, SVGEGT. V dropped 1 base and J dropped 7 bases, with 14 bases sitting between them. The length of the CDR3 is 14 residues.

This clonotype was seen more than once but under ten times. The chain carries TRBV2 and TRBJ1-2; TRBD1 might be the D (6 bases). V lost 6 bases and J 6 bases, leaving 14 bases between the germline ends. The length of the CDR3 is 13 residues. Germline CDR1 is SNHLY and CDR2 is FYNNEI. The CDR3 sequence: CASRGGSEDGYTF. Here the CDR3 DNA reads TGTGCCAGCAGGGGGGGCTCGGAGGATGGCTACACCTTC.